Following are 18 T cell receptor beta chains from one sample sequenced in a study of cytomegalovirus exposure and HLA in healthy donors. Repertoires were generated with immunoSEQ multiplex PCR, while TCRdb's copy carries only in-frame clones and drops some. The data contain about 150,000 clones, roughly 86% of them singletons. The sample comprised PBMCs. All receptors derive from a human donor in good health.

The chain recombines TRBV29-1 with TRBJ2-1; D is perhaps TRBD1 (6 bases). CDR1 and CDR2 (germline): SQVTM, ANQGSEA. V gave up 7 bases and J gave up 0 bases, with 19 bases separating them. The CDR3 sequence is 16 residues long. CDR3 DNA sequence: TGCAGCGCATTCTGGGACAATACTATCTCCTACAATGAGCAGTTCTTC. Translating it yields CSAFWDNTISYNEQFF.

The genes are TRBV29-1 and TRBJ1-1, with D maybe TRBD1 (5 bases). Germline V CDR1 and CDR2: SQVTM, ANQGSEA. Deletions cut 7 bases from V and 1 base from J, with 10 bases between. CDR3 length equals 12 residues. CDR3 region: CSGRRANTEAFF. The DNA of the CDR3 is TGCAGCGGGCGCAGGGCGAACACTGAAGCTTTCTTT.

The rearrangement uses TRBV5-5 and TRBJ1-2; a possible D gene is TRBD1 (6 bases). V lost 2 bases and J 5 bases, leaving 13 bases between the germline ends. The CDR3 runs 14 residues. CDR1 and CDR2 from the germline V gene are SGHKS and YYEKEE (reference sequence). CDR3 loop: CASSFPGQIYGYTF. CDR3 bases: TGTGCCAGCAGCTTTCCCGGACAGATTTATGGCTACACCTTC.

The chain carries TRBV4-2 and TRBJ1-1; D uncertain. The CDR3 is 12 residues long. Trimming cost V 5 bases and J 4 bases, with 8 bases left between them. Germline V lookup: CDR1 LGHNA, CDR2 YNFKEQ. CDR3 nucleotides: TGTGCCAGCAGCTTACGGGGCACTGAAGCTTTCTTT. Translation gives CASSLRGTEAFF.

V gene TRBV7-3 combines with J gene TRBJ2-7; 9 bases are shared with TRBD1. The germline V gene encodes CDR1 SGHTA and CDR2 FQGTGA. Trimming removed 2 bases from V and 6 bases from J; junction bases left unmatched: 8. The CDR3 sequence is 15 residues long. CDR3 in amino acids: CASSLGGQGRGEQYF. The CDR3 DNA reads TGTGCCAGCAGCTTAGGGGGACAGGGACGAGGCGAGCAGTACTTC.

This chain joins TRBV6-5 and TRBJ1-1; 8 bases line up with TRBD1. The CDR3 spans 14 residues. The J segment lost 6 bases and the V segment lost 6 bases, leaving 9 bases of the junction unmatched. Germline V gene lookup returns CDR1 MNHEY and CDR2 SVGAGI. DNA for the CDR3: TGTGCCAGCAGCCATCTGGACAGGGAAGCTGAAGCTTTCTTT. Translated: CASSHLDREAEAFF.

The chain couples TRBV5-1 to TRBJ2-2; perhaps TRBD2 as D (5 bases). Germline CDR1 SGHRS, CDR2 YFSETQ. Trimming removed 6 bases at V and 4 bases at J, with 19 bases between. The CDR3 covers 16 residues. CDR3 sequence (DNA): TGCGCCAGCACCCCCCGGGGAAAAGGAACCACCGGGGAGCTGTTTTTT. Translation: CASTPRGKGTTGELFF.

The chain is built from TRBV25-1 and TRBJ2-7; 8 positions agree with TRBD1. V dropped 2 bases and J dropped 2; count of bases not matched to a gene: 5. Per germline, CDR1 MGHDK and CDR2 SYGVNS. This CDR3 comprises 15 residues. CDR3 bases: TGTGCCAGCAGTGAAGGGACAGGACAAACCTACGAGCAGTACTTC. Translated, it gives CASSEGTGQTYEQYF.

CDR3 amino acids: CASSYARGSIYEQYF. DNA for the CDR3: TGTGCCAGCAGTTACGCGAGGGGGAGCATCTACGAGCAGTACTTC. The rearrangement uses TRBV6-5 and TRBJ2-7, with TRBD1 as a possible D gene (6 bases). The V gene lost 2 bases and the J gene lost 3 bases, with 14 bases spanning the gap. CDR3 size: 15 residues. CDR1 and CDR2 (germline): MNHEY, SVGAGI.

The chain is built from TRBV14 and TRBJ2-5; TRBD2 matches at 9 bases. V dropped 3 bases and J dropped 5; count of bases not matched to a gene: 16. This CDR3 spans 18 amino acids. CDR1 is SGHDN, CDR2 FVKESK, per germline. The CDR3 bases are TGTGCCAGCAGCCACCCTGGGGTAGCGGGAGATACATGGGAGACCCAGTACTTC. Amino acids: CASSHPGVAGDTWETQYF.

This clone was picked up one time. The genes are TRBV28 and TRBJ2-2; 7 nucleotides agree with TRBD2. Germline-derived CDR1 and CDR2 are MDHEN and SYDVKM. V lost 5 bases to trimming and J lost 7 bases; unmatched junction nucleotides: 10. The CDR3 consists of 15 residues. The CDR3 sequence is CASSKGGSRDGELFF. CDR3 nucleotides: TGTGCCAGCAGTAAAGGCGGGAGTAGGGACGGGGAGCTGTTTTTT.

The chain combines TRBV18 with TRBJ2-4; the D gene is possibly TRBD2 (6 bases). Germline V lookup: CDR1 KGHSH, CDR2 LQKENI. This CDR3 comprises 16 residues. Trimming cost V 4 bases and J 7 bases, with 20 bases left between them. CDR3 nucleotides: TGTGCCAGCTCACTATCGGGGACGGGAGATCAGAACATTCAGTACTTC. As protein: CASSLSGTGDQNIQYF.

The chain carries TRBV19 and TRBJ2-2; a weak D match, TRBD1 (6 bases). The length of the CDR3 is 14 residues. V was shortened by 5 bases and J by 4 bases, with 11 bases between the two germline ends. Germline CDR1 reads LNHDA; CDR2 reads SQIVND (reference sequence). CDR3 sequence: CASSPQGFTGELFF. The CDR3, as DNA: TGTGCCAGTAGTCCACAGGGTTTCACCGGGGAGCTGTTTTTT.

The rearrangement joins TRBV2 to TRBJ1-2, with 7 bases matching TRBD1. This CDR3 spans 13 amino acids. The V and J ends lost 6 bases and 3 bases, in that order; junction bases with no gene match: 4. CDR1 is SNHLY, CDR2 FYNNEI, per germline. CDR3 region: CASRYDRDYGYTF. CDR3 sequence (DNA): TGTGCCAGCAGATATGACAGGGACTATGGCTACACCTTC.

This clone was recorded only once. V is TRBV10-3 and J is TRBJ1-5; D not resolved. This CDR3 is built from 15 residues. CDR1 is ENHRY, CDR2 SYGVKD, per germline. Trimming shortened V by 3 bases and J by 0 bases, and 9 bases separated the two germline ends. The CDR3 here is CAISEAIYSNQPQHF. The CDR3 coding sequence is TGTGCCATCAGTGAAGCCATTTATAGCAATCAGCCCCAGCATTTT.

CDR3 protein: CASSEKGQILAYEQYF. CDR3 bases: TGTGCCAGCAGCGAAAAGGGACAGATCCTAGCCTACGAGCAGTACTTC. V usage is TRBV6-1 and J usage is TRBJ2-7; the match to TRBD1 covers 7 bases. V dropped 6 bases and J dropped 2; count of bases not matched to a gene: 13. The V gene's germline CDR1 is MNHNS and CDR2 SASEGT. CDR3 length: 16 residues.

The V gene is TRBV7-2, the J gene TRBJ1-2; 7 nucleotides line up with TRBD1. After removal of 5 bases from V and 2 bases from J, the junction contained 8 bases not matched to a gene. The CDR3 loop spans 15 amino acids. Germline lookup yields CDR1 SGHTA and CDR2 FQGNSA. The CDR3 loop is CASSAGTVPNYGYTF. As DNA, the CDR3 is TGTGCCAGCAGCGCTGGGACAGTTCCCAACTATGGCTACACCTTC. Filled out from reference TRBV7-2 and TRBJ1-2, the complete variable domain reads GAGVSQSPSNKVTEKGKDVELRCDPISGHTALYWYRQSLGQGLEFLIYFQGNSAPDKSGLPSDRFSAERTGGSVSTLTIQRTQQEDSAVYLCASSAGTVPNYGYTFGSGTRLTVV.

This clone occurred once. This sequence joins TRBV27 and TRBJ2-3, with unresolved D. V lost 2 bases and J lost 5, with 8 bases in between. Germline values: CDR1 MNHEY, CDR2 SMNVEV (reference sequence). This CDR3 contains 13 residues. This CDR3 is CASSLSPGDTQYF. The DNA for the CDR3 is TGTGCCAGCAGTTTAAGCCCAGGAGATACGCAGTATTTT.